This T cell receptor beta chain comes out of a study of technical replicates of blood from several donors. V gave up 8 bases and J gave up 2 bases; unmatched junction bases: 5. The CDR3 has 14 amino acids. CDR1 and CDR2 (germline): KGHSH, LQKENI. The data were produced by immunoSEQ multiplex PCR, yet TCRdb's version contains in-frame clones alone and is incomplete. The sample has about 70,000 clones, around nine tenths seen once. The chain uses TRBV18 and TRBJ2-5, with TRBD2 matching 10 bases. The sample was T cells isolated from PBMCs. This clonotype originated in a human donor in good health. The CDR3 loop reads CASRTSGKQETQYF. The CDR3, as DNA: TGTGCCAGCCGGACTAGCGGAAAACAAGAGACCCAGTACTTC.